This is a list of T cell receptor beta chains from one sample in a study of beta chain features in type 1 diabetes. The method was immunoSEQ multiplex PCR; TCRdb's version includes in-frame clones alone and lacks a portion of them. This sample carries approximately 240,000 clones, 16% of them seen once, and the ten largest clones take less than 0.09%. The sequenced sample was naive CD4+ T cells from blood. The receptors derive from a man between 25 and 39 years old with type 1 diabetes. CDR3s include the opening cysteine and the closing phenylalanine or tryptophan. The order of the fields is CDR3 DNA, CDR3 protein, clone size, J gene, CDR3 length, D gene, V gene. The D gene is left open where the match is weak. Where a row states a size, it is once, few, many or the class of an expanded clone; other rows omit it.

TGTGCCACCAGCAGAGATTTGGGAGGAGAGTTGAGCTACGAGCAGTACTTC	CATSRDLGGELSYEQYF	few	TRBJ2-7	17	NA	TRBV15
TGTGCCATCAGTGAACTAGGCGATGAGCAGTTCTTC	CAISELGDEQFF	NA	TRBJ2-1	12	NA	TRBV10-3
TGCGCCAGCAGCCCAGGGGAGGGAGCCAAAAACATTCAGTACTTC	CASSPGEGAKNIQYF	few	TRBJ2-4	15	NA	TRBV23-1
TGTGCCAGCAGCCTAGGAGGTATCGAGCAGTACTTC	CASSLGGIEQYF	NA	TRBJ2-7	12	NA	TRBV28
TGTGCCAGTAGTTCGTCCGTAGTCCAAGAGACCCAGTACTTC	CASSSSVVQETQYF	few	TRBJ2-5	14	NA	TRBV19
TGTGCCAGCAGCACCACTGGGGCAGGACGGCTTCATGGCTACACCTTC	CASSTTGAGRLHGYTF	few	TRBJ1-2	16	NA	TRBV9
TGTGCCAGCAGTTTCCCGACAGGCGTCTATGGCTACACCTTC	CASSFPTGVYGYTF	NA	TRBJ1-2	14	NA	TRBV28
TGTGCCAGCAGCCCCCGACAGGGGGACGGGGAGCTGTTTTTT	CASSPRQGDGELFF	few	TRBJ2-2	14	TRBD1	TRBV7-9
TGTGCCAGCAGTTCCGACTATAGAGGGGACATTCAGTACTTC	CASSSDYRGDIQYF	NA	TRBJ2-4	14	NA	TRBV28
TGTGCCAGCAGCCAACTGCTGAACACTGAAGCTTTCTTT	CASSQLLNTEAFF	few	TRBJ1-1	13	NA	TRBV14
TGTGCCAGCAGTCTAAATTCACTCTATGGCTACACCTTC	CASSLNSLYGYTF	NA	TRBJ1-2	13	NA	TRBV27
TGTGCCAGCAGTAAAGAGGGTCTGGCAGATACGCAGTATTTT	CASSKEGLADTQYF	once	TRBJ2-3	14	NA	TRBV25-1
TGCAGCGTTAGTCAACTAGCGGGAAACACAGATACGCAGTATTTT	CSVSQLAGNTDTQYF	NA	TRBJ2-3	15	TRBD2	TRBV29-1
TGTGCCAGCAGTTCCGGGGCTAGCGGGAGCACAGATACGCAGTATTTT	CASSSGASGSTDTQYF	NA	TRBJ2-3	16	TRBD2	TRBV28
TGTGCCAGCAGTTACCCCCGACTCTACGAGCAGTACTTC	CASSYPRLYEQYF	NA	TRBJ2-7	13	NA	TRBV28
TGTGCCAGCAGCACAGCTGATACGCAGTATTTT	CASSTADTQYF	few	TRBJ2-3	11	NA	TRBV9
TGTGCCAGCAGCTTGGCAGTGGACAGGGTCAACGAGCAGTACTTC	CASSLAVDRVNEQYF	NA	TRBJ2-7	15	TRBD1	TRBV5-4
TGTGCCAGCAGTTCCCGGGACAGGGCAGTTGTTGGCACTGAAGCTTTCTTT	CASSSRDRAVVGTEAFF	NA	TRBJ1-1	17	TRBD1	TRBV27
TGCAGCGCAGTAGCGGGAGCAAACACCGGGGAGCTGTTTTTT	CSAVAGANTGELFF	NA	TRBJ2-2	14	TRBD2	TRBV29-1
TGTGCCAGCAGTTCTGGGGGCAGGGGGACAGATACGCAGTATTTT	CASSSGGRGTDTQYF	NA	TRBJ2-3	15	TRBD1	TRBV6-5
TGTGCCAGCAGTCAGGGACAGGGGACTGAAAAACTGTTTTTT	CASSQGQGTEKLFF	NA	TRBJ1-4	14	TRBD1	TRBV27
TGTGCCAGCAGGGACCGTTCAGGGGATACGCAGTATTTT	CASRDRSGDTQYF	NA	TRBJ2-3	13	NA	TRBV9
TGTGCCAGCAGCCAGACCATCAATGAGCAGTTCTTC	CASSQTINEQFF	few	TRBJ2-1	12	NA	TRBV11-1
TGTGCCACCAACCCAGGCCGGGCTAGCGGGAGAAGTCCCTACGAGCAGTACTTC	CATNPGRASGRSPYEQYF	NA	TRBJ2-7	18	TRBD2	TRBV15
TGTGCCAGCAGCACTCTTTCAGATACGCAGTATTTT	CASSTLSDTQYF	once	TRBJ2-3	12	NA	TRBV28
TGTGCCAGCAGCACCACAGCGGGAGCAGAGACCCAGTACTTC	CASSTTAGAETQYF	NA	TRBJ2-5	14	TRBD2	TRBV9
TGCGCCAGCAGCTTGGAGCGGGCCACATACAATGAGCAGTTCTTC	CASSLERATYNEQFF	once	TRBJ2-1	15	NA	TRBV5-1
TGTGCCAGCAAGGAATCGGGTGAAAAACTGTTTTTT	CASKESGEKLFF	NA	TRBJ1-4	12	NA	TRBV7-9
TGTGCCAGTAGTATTGTGGCAGATCGAGAGACCCAGTACTTC	CASSIVADRETQYF	NA	TRBJ2-5	14	NA	TRBV19
TGTGCCTGGAGTCCAGCGGGAGGACCCTACAATGAGCAGTTCTTC	CAWSPAGGPYNEQFF	NA	TRBJ2-1	15	TRBD2	TRBV30
TGTGCCAGCTCCAAGAGCGGAGCGGTCGAGACCCAGTACTTC	CASSKSGAVETQYF	NA	TRBJ2-5	14	NA	TRBV2
TGCAGCGCTTCAGGACAGAGGAACACTGAAGCTTTCTTT	CSASGQRNTEAFF	few	TRBJ1-1	13	NA	TRBV29-1
TGTGCCAGCAGTTACTCGCGTAATGAGCAGTTCTTC	CASSYSRNEQFF	NA	TRBJ2-1	12	NA	TRBV6-5
TGTGCCTGGGAGGCGACTAGCTCTTTGGGGGAGCTGTTTTTT	CAWEATSSLGELFF	once	TRBJ2-2	14	TRBD2	TRBV30
TGTGCCAGCACTCCCTCATTCGGGACAGGGGCCGCCGGGGAGCTGTTTTTT	CASTPSFGTGAAGELFF	NA	TRBJ2-2	17	TRBD1	TRBV7-3
TGTGCCAGCAGCCCTTCGTCGGGAGAGTGGGATGAGCAGTTCTTC	CASSPSSGEWDEQFF	few	TRBJ2-1	15	NA	TRBV7-2
TGTGCCAGCAGCATCGGGACTAGGGGAACCGATGAGCAGTTCTTC	CASSIGTRGTDEQFF	NA	TRBJ2-1	15	TRBD2	TRBV7-3
TGCGCCAGCAGTCGCTTGGGACAAAGCACAGATACGCAGTATTTT	CASSRLGQSTDTQYF	NA	TRBJ2-3	15	NA	TRBV5-1
TGTGCCAGCAGTTTCTACTCCTACGAGCAGTACTTC	CASSFYSYEQYF	NA	TRBJ2-7	12	NA	TRBV28
TGCAGTGCTAGACAGAACTACGAGCAGTACTTC	CSARQNYEQYF	NA	TRBJ2-7	11	NA	TRBV20-1
TGTGCCAGCAGTGCCCAGGGGGCGAGCAATCAGCCCCAGCATTTT	CASSAQGASNQPQHF	NA	TRBJ1-5	15	TRBD1	TRBV2
TGCAGCGTTGGGTCAAACGAAGCTTTCTTT	CSVGSNEAFF	few	TRBJ1-1	10	NA	TRBV29-1
TGCAGCTCCGCCCCGGGACTCCGACAAGAGACCCAGTACTTC	CSSAPGLRQETQYF	NA	TRBJ2-5	14	NA	TRBV29-1
TGTGCCATCAGGGGGGCGTCGCGGCAGTACTTC	CAIRGASRQYF	few	TRBJ2-7	11	NA	TRBV10-3
TGTGCCAGCACCAAGACTCCGGGACAGCTCGAAGCTTTCTTT	CASTKTPGQLEAFF	NA	TRBJ1-1	14	TRBD1	TRBV7-2
TGTGCCAGCAGCGGCCGGGACAGCGATGAGGAACTCCTACTTACGCACGAGCAGTACTTC	CASSGRDSDEELLLTHEQYF	NA	TRBJ2-7	20	TRBD1	TRBV4-2